The present entry profiles one T cell receptor beta chain with its context. Its antigen is currently unknown. The V and J ends lost 9 bases and 4 bases, in that order; junction bases with no gene match: 12. This CDR3 has 16 residues. Per the germline V gene, CDR1 is KGHDR and CDR2 is SFDVKD. These data are taken from a study of T cell responses to AZD1222 COVID-19 vaccine. Whole-study findings and limits: Seropositive status at baseline applied to only six AZD1222 recipients.

Clones were read by immunoSEQ multiplex PCR, and TCRdb kept only the in-frame ones, dropping some. The data hold roughly 100,000 clones, with nearly 90% observed a single time. The receptor was derived from an adult who received the AZD1222 COVID-19 vaccine. The V and J genes are TRBV24-1 and TRBJ2-2; 8 nucleotides match TRBD2. The sample here was peripheral blood, taken 28 days after the second AZD1222 dose. The CDR3 nucleotides read TGTGCCACCGCCGCGACGAGCGGGAGCGTCACCGGGGAGCTGTTTTTT. Translating it yields CATAATSGSVTGELFF.